Sequencing of this TCR beta chain was carried out in a study of beta chain features in type 1 diabetes. This clone was seen a handful of times. Its cognate antigen is unknown. The sample contains more than one DNA sequence encoding this CDR3. V was clipped by 5 bases and J by 3 bases; unmatched bases: 6. The CDR3 has 14 residues. Germline loops: CDR1 SEHNR, CDR2 FQNEAQ (reference sequence). Study results and caveats: When Type 1 diabetes patients were examined, their TCRB CDR3s proved moderately but significantly shorter in all four CD4+ subsets.

The study reverse transcribed the entire isolated RNA, so it sequenced expressed TCRB transcripts. The table came from immunoSEQ multiplex PCR; TCRdb's copy has only in-frame clones and leaves some out. This table has some 270,000 clones, about 11% appearing once. J is TRBJ2-7 and V is TRBV7-9; 8 bases align to TRBD1. This TCR was recovered from a man younger than 40 with type 1 diabetes. Sequenced input: naive CD4+ T cells from blood. The CDR3, as DNA: TGTGCCAGCAGCGCCGGACAGGGATTCTACGAGCAGTACTTC. Translated: CASSAGQGFYEQYF.